This TCR beta chain was recorded in a study of low-dose radiotherapy and immunotherapy resistance in tumors. Indicated time point: after trial treatment. Regarding treatment: LDRT plus nivolumab, ipilimumab, low-dose cyclophosphamide and aspirin (RACIN trial). This clonotype was picked up many times. Covering alpha and beta chains, TRAV- and TRBV-specific primers were used for the first-strand cDNA. The TCRs were subjected to amplification over around 19 PCR cycles employing a constant-region primer in conjunction with a V-primer adapter. Each CDR3 protein gets one entry after TCRdb re-called the reads with MiXCR. The sample lists 40,000 or so distinct CDR3 sequences; around a quarter were seen once. The germline V and J ends were trimmed by 4 bases and 5 bases, with 9 bases remaining between them. The CDR3 totals 13 residues. Germline lookup yields CDR1 MGHDK and CDR2 SYGVNS.

The clonotype originates from a male donor with prostate cancer. This chain joins TRBV25-1 and TRBJ1-5; no reliable D call. The source material was PBMCs, sampled after low-dose radiotherapy plus immunotherapy. CDR3 bases: TGTGCCAGCAGTGGATACGGGGATCAGCCCCAGCATTTT. It translates to CASSGYGDQPQHF.